Listed here are 27 T cell receptor beta chains from one sample, sequenced in a study of T cell changes during pregnancy in multiple sclerosis. Assay used: immunoSEQ multiplex PCR; TCRdb lists only in-frame clones, some missing. In the table there are roughly 42,000 clones, approximately 90% of which are singletons. The sequencing used CD4+ T cells from peripheral blood mononuclear cells, collected in the second trimester of pregnancy. These receptors were collected from a female donor with multiple sclerosis, enrolled in a pregnancy study.

This chain uses TRBV18 with TRBJ2-3; 7 nucleotides match TRBD1. V was pared by 3 bases and J by 6 bases, with 3 bases of the junction left unmatched. Per germline, CDR1 KGHSH and CDR2 LQKENI. This CDR3 region has 13 residues. Here the CDR3 DNA reads TGTGCCAGCTCACCGCAACAGGGGGATACGCAGTATTTT. This gives the protein CASSPQQGDTQYF.

The CDR3 protein is CASSYRTGGWRAFF. The CDR3 region has the DNA TGTGCCAGCAGTTACCGGACAGGGGGCTGGAGAGCTTTCTTT. The genes are TRBV2 and TRBJ1-1, with 11 bases identical to TRBD1. V lost 5 bases and J lost 10; bases outside the gene matches: 9. The CDR3 extends over 14 amino acids. Germline V gene sequence: CDR1 SNHLY, CDR2 FYNNEI.

V and J are TRBV14 and TRBJ1-2; TRBD1 matches 7 bases. This CDR3 comprises 14 residues. Trimming removed 4 bases from V and 4 bases from J; junction bases left unmatched: 6. Germline CDR1 is SGHDN and CDR2 is FVKESK. The CDR3 nucleotides are TGTGCCAGCAGCCTCGGGACAGCCTCCTATGGCTACACCTTC. It yields the protein CASSLGTASYGYTF.

The chain links TRBV7-2 to TRBJ1-3; no definite D call. CDR3 length equals 15 residues. The germline V gene encodes CDR1 SGHTA and CDR2 FQGNSA. With 4 bases removed from V and 0 bases from J, the gap between germline ends came to 10 bases. The CDR3 is CASSSGVNSGNTIYF. In nucleotides, the CDR3 is TGTGCCAGCAGCTCGGGTGTGAACTCTGGAAACACCATATATTTT.

In this sample, this clone turned up a few times. This sequence joins TRBV28 and TRBJ1-2; TRBD1 matches at 10 bases. Trimming at V came to 1 base and at J to 7 bases, leaving 3 bases not matched to a gene. This CDR3 comprises 14 residues. Germline CDR1 reads MDHEN; CDR2 reads SYDVKM. As DNA, the CDR3 is TGTGCCAGCAGTTTATCGGGACAGGGGATTGGCTACACCTTC. Its protein product is CASSLSGQGIGYTF.

The chain joins TRBV28 to TRBJ2-7, with 9 positions matching TRBD1. Per germline, CDR1 MDHEN and CDR2 SYDVKM. CDR3 length: 14 residues. V shed 5 bases, J shed 0 bases, and the junction held 2 bases outside the gene matches. CDR3: CASSKTGGSYEQYF. The DNA of the CDR3 is TGTGCCAGCAGTAAGACAGGGGGCTCCTACGAGCAGTACTTC.

The V gene is TRBV19, the J gene TRBJ2-2; TRBD2 is a possible D gene (5 bases). The CDR3 covers 15 residues. Germline lookup yields CDR1 LNHDA and CDR2 SQIVND (reference sequence). V was pared by 6 bases and J by 9 bases, with 20 bases between. CDR3 loop: CASSPLAELGRELFF. CDR3 DNA: TGTGCCAGTAGCCCTTTGGCAGAACTAGGGAGGGAGCTGTTTTTT.

The V and J genes are TRBV7-2 and TRBJ2-7; 8 positions match TRBD2. The CDR3 spans 15 residues. V lost 5 bases and J lost 3; bases outside the gene matches: 9. Germline CDR1 is SGHTA and CDR2 is FQGNSA. Here the CDR3 DNA reads TGTGCCAGCAGCCCGAGAGGCGGGAGGTTCTACGAGCAGTACTTC. Translating it yields CASSPRGGRFYEQYF.

The chain employs TRBV9 and TRBJ2-3; perhaps TRBD2 as D (6 bases). The ends were cut back, 2 bases at V and 9 bases at J, with 13 bases in the middle. CDR3 length: 13 amino acids. Looked up from germline, CDR1 is SGDLS and CDR2 is YYNGEE. In DNA, the CDR3 is TGTGCCAGCAGCGTCGGGAGTACGGGGACGCAGTATTTT. Translating gives CASSVGSTGTQYF.

The chain recombines TRBV5-1 with TRBJ2-5; 7 nucleotides align to TRBD1. With V trimmed by 4 bases and J by 3 bases, 12 bases remained unmatched. CDR1 SGHRS and CDR2 YFSETQ come from the germline V gene. The CDR3 extends over 16 amino acids. The DNA of the CDR3 is TGCGCCAGCAGCCAGACAGGGAGAGTGGGCAAAGAGACCCAGTACTTC. This codes for CASSQTGRVGKETQYF.

This sequence joins TRBV11-2 and TRBJ1-5; the D gene is possibly TRBD1 (5 bases). Germline V gene data show CDR1 as SGHAT and CDR2 as FQNNGV. CDR3 length equals 15 residues. Trimming took 4 bases from V and 0 from J, leaving 10 bases between them. The CDR3 is CASSSGPYSNQPQHF. For the CDR3, the DNA is TGTGCCAGCAGCTCAGGGCCATATAGCAATCAGCCCCAGCATTTT.

The chain combines TRBV9 with TRBJ1-3; D is possibly TRBD1 (6 bases). The CDR3 runs 16 residues. V was pared by 4 bases and J by 0 bases, with 14 bases between. Germline CDR1 and CDR2: SGDLS and YYNGEE. CDR3 in amino acids: CASSRGGQSSGNTIYF. The CDR3 DNA sequence: TGTGCCAGCAGCCGGGGGGGCCAGAGCTCTGGAAACACCATATATTTT.

The chain's CDR3 is CASSPGAHNEQFF. In DNA form, the CDR3 reads TGTGCCAGCAGCCCGGGAGCCCACAATGAGCAGTTCTTC. The chain combines TRBV7-2 with TRBJ2-1, with D perhaps TRBD2 (6 bases). Germline lookup yields CDR1 SGHTA and CDR2 FQGNSA. Trimming shortened V by 5 bases and J by 5 bases, and 10 bases separated the two germline ends. This CDR3 has 13 residues.

The rearrangement uses TRBV6-6 and TRBJ1-1; D is unclear. The CDR3 sequence is 14 residues long. Germline V gene lookup returns CDR1 MNHNY and CDR2 SVGAGI (reference sequence). Deletions cut 5 bases from V and 3 bases from J, with 13 bases between. The CDR3 nucleotides are TGTGCCAGCAGTAGACCTCAGAGGGACACTGAAGCTTTCTTT. Translating it yields CASSRPQRDTEAFF.

Only a few counts were recorded for this clone. The chain combines TRBV27 with TRBJ2-7; D is ambiguous. Germline V gene sequence: CDR1 MNHEY, CDR2 SMNVEV (reference sequence). Trimming shortened V by 5 bases and J by 1 base, and 9 bases separated the two germline ends. CDR3 length: 13 residues. The CDR3 bases are TGTGCCAGCAGTAAGCCAGGATCCTACGAGCAGTACTTC. Protein: CASSKPGSYEQYF.

The chain is built from TRBV6-6 and TRBJ2-2, with 10 bases matching TRBD2. Trimming removed 8 bases from V and 3 bases from J; junction bases left unmatched: 6. Germline CDR1 and CDR2: MNHNY and SVGAGI (reference sequence). This CDR3 has 15 residues. This CDR3 is CASRGLAGDTGELFF. The CDR3 DNA reads as TGTGCCAGCCGGGGCCTAGCGGGAGACACCGGGGAGCTGTTTTTT.

The V call is TRBV7-2, the J call TRBJ1-2; D uncertain. Germline values: CDR1 SGHTA, CDR2 FQGNSA. This CDR3 spans 15 amino acids. V lost 1 base, J lost 5 bases, and 14 bases lay in between. The CDR3 reads CASSLDIGGLYGYTF. The CDR3 DNA follows: TGTGCCAGCAGCTTAGATATAGGAGGACTGTATGGCTACACCTTC.

This clone was found once. The chain couples TRBV5-6 to TRBJ2-7; TRBD1 is a possible D gene (5 bases). Germline V gene lookup returns CDR1 SGHDT and CDR2 YYEEEE. The length of the CDR3 is 11 residues. V was shortened by 0 bases and J by 7 bases, with 5 bases between the two germline ends. The CDR3 DNA reads TGTGCCAGCAGCTTGGGGACAGAGCAGTACTTC. The encoded protein is CASSLGTEQYF.

In its sample, this clone was seen once. The chain has TRBV27 and TRBJ2-7; weak D call: TRBD1 (6 bases). The CDR3 loop spans 15 amino acids. CDR1 and CDR2 from the germline V gene are MNHEY and SMNVEV (reference sequence). Trimming took 6 bases from V and 0 from J, leaving 15 bases between them. For the CDR3, the DNA is TGTGCCAGCAGCCCTGACAGGCATATCTCCTACGAGCAGTACTTC. The encoded protein is CASSPDRHISYEQYF.

This clone was observed a handful of times. This chain joins TRBV27 and TRBJ2-7; 8 nucleotides align to TRBD1. Trimming cost V 2 bases and J 7 bases; bases outside gene matches: 10. The CDR3 sequence is 15 residues long. Germline lookup yields CDR1 MNHEY and CDR2 SMNVEV (reference sequence). The CDR3 loop is CASSLLQGALGEQYF. The CDR3 DNA follows: TGTGCCAGCAGTTTACTCCAGGGGGCGCTGGGGGAGCAGTACTTC.

This chain joins TRBV5-1 and TRBJ1-6; TRBD1 is a possible D gene (5 bases). The germline V gene encodes CDR1 SGHRS and CDR2 YFSETQ. Trimming removed 3 bases from V and 14 bases from J, with 27 bases in between. The CDR3 totals 17 residues. The CDR3 protein is CASSYGQKASRPFTLHF. In nucleotides, the CDR3 is TGCGCCAGCAGCTATGGACAAAAGGCGAGTAGGCCCTTCACCCTCCACTTT.

The V gene is TRBV7-6, the J gene TRBJ2-2, with TRBD1 as a possible D gene (6 bases). Trimming removed 5 bases from V and 5 bases from J, with 18 bases in between. Germline V CDR1 and CDR2: SGHVS, FNYEAQ. This CDR3 is 16 amino acids long. This CDR3 reads CASSVTGPGGTGELFF. The CDR3 region has the DNA TGTGCCAGCAGCGTGACAGGTCCGGGTGGGACCGGGGAGCTGTTTTTT. Full variable domain (rest looked up from reference TRBV7-6 and TRBJ2-2): GAGVSQSPRYKVTKRGQDVALRCDPISGHVSLYWYRQALGQGPEFLTYFNYEAQQDKSGLPNDRFSAERPEGSISTLTIQRTEQRDSAMYRCASSVTGPGGTGELFFGEGSRLTVL.

The chain carries TRBV6-1 and TRBJ2-7, with D possibly TRBD2 on 6 matching bases. Trimming took 3 bases from V and 0 from J, leaving 15 bases between them. The CDR3 totals 16 residues. Germline values: CDR1 MNHNS, CDR2 SASEGT. The CDR3 loop reads CASSDPLAGISYEQYF. The DNA of the CDR3 is TGTGCCAGCAGTGACCCTTTGGCGGGAATCTCCTACGAGCAGTACTTC.

This clone was detected only once. This sequence joins TRBV5-1 and TRBJ1-1; 12 bases agree with TRBD1. CDR1 and CDR2 from the germline V gene are SGHRS and YFSETQ. The trim removed 3 bases at V and 4 bases at J, leaving 10 bases unmatched. The CDR3 consists of 17 residues. Here the CDR3 DNA reads TGCGCCAGCAGCTCGGGACAGGGGGCCGCTGGCATCACTGAAGCTTTCTTT. It encodes CASSSGQGAAGITEAFF.

CDR3 sequence (DNA): TGTGCCAGCAGTTACAAGGCGGTCGGTGGGGCTTTCTTT. This sequence encodes CASSYKAVGGAFF. The V call is TRBV6-5, the J call TRBJ1-1; D not resolved. Trimming removed 2 bases from V and 11 bases from J, with 15 bases in between. Looked up from germline, CDR1 is MNHEY and CDR2 is SVGAGI. CDR3 length: 13 amino acids.

The chain uses TRBV25-1 and TRBJ2-7, with D perhaps matching TRBD1 (5 bases). V was clipped by 3 bases and J by 7 bases, with 13 bases between them. Germline CDR1 reads MGHDK; CDR2 reads SYGVNS. The CDR3 totals 13 residues. CDR3 loop: CASSDLISGEQYF. The CDR3, as DNA: TGTGCCAGCAGTGACCTAATATCAGGGGAGCAGTACTTC.

About this clone: The junction departs from germline at one end; a sequencing error may be responsible. The CDR3: CASRPSTMVFVF. CDR3 sequence (DNA): TGTGCCAGCAGACCCTCGACTATGGTCTTTGTCTTT. The chain employs TRBV6-5 and TRBJ1-1, with unresolved D. CDR1 and CDR2 from the germline V gene are MNHEY and SVGAGI. There are 12 residues in the CDR3.